The 8 T cell receptor beta chains below all came from one sample that was sequenced in a study of patients and donors after allogeneic stem cell transplantation. One entry per CDR3 protein, called by TCRdb with MiXCR from the RT-PCR reads. The data show 150,000 to 250,000 distinct CDR3 sequences, with around 41% seen just once and 30% to 35% held by the top ten. Input material: blood, either unsorted or a sorted T cell fraction (not recorded which). The receptors were sampled from a human donor who was either an allogeneic HSCT recipient or a stem cell or donor lymphocyte infusion donor (not recorded which). It is not recorded whose cells these are; they may come from a transplant donor.

The chain carries TRBV19 and TRBJ1-1; possibly TRBD1 for D (6 bases). Germline CDR1 LNHDA, CDR2 SQIVND (reference sequence). V gave up 6 bases and J gave up 6 bases, with 8 bases separating them. The CDR3 loop spans 11 amino acids. CDR3 DNA: TGTGCCAGTAGCGGACAGCCTGAAGCTTTCTTT. Its protein is CASSGQPEAFF.

J is TRBJ2-2 and V is TRBV9; the D is unclear. Trimming took 0 bases from V and 8 from J, leaving 8 bases between them. CDR3 length equals 13 residues. Germline lookup yields CDR1 SGDLS and CDR2 YYNGEE. The CDR3, as DNA: TGTGCCAGCAGCGTAGACGGCGGAGGGGAGCTGTTTTTT. It translates to CASSVDGGGELFF. Complete variable domain (other parts from reference TRBV9 and TRBJ2-2): DSGVTQTPKHLITATGQRVTLRCSPRSGDLSVYWYQQSLDQGLQFLIQYYNGEERAKGNILERFSAQQFPDLHSELNLSSLELGDSALYFCASSVDGGGELFFGEGSRLTVL.

The chain links TRBV9 to TRBJ1-5; D not resolved. Germline values: CDR1 SGDLS, CDR2 YYNGEE. This CDR3 contains 14 residues. V lost 0 bases, J lost 4 bases, and 8 bases lay in between. The CDR3 is CASSVGPGNQPQHF. The CDR3 coding sequence is TGTGCCAGCAGCGTAGGCCCGGGGAATCAGCCCCAGCATTTT.

This sequence joins TRBV20-1 and TRBJ1-5, with a possible D match to TRBD1 (5 bases). The V end was cut by 3 bases, the J end by 0 bases, with 9 bases between. Germline lookup yields CDR1 DFQATT and CDR2 SNEGSKA (reference sequence). The CDR3 has 14 amino acids. The CDR3 loop reads CSARGRISNQPQHF. The CDR3 region has the DNA TGCAGTGCTAGGGGGCGGATTAGCAATCAGCCCCAGCATTTT.

V is TRBV21-1 and J is TRBJ1-5. TRBV21-1 is a known pseudogene. This CDR3 is 13 amino acids long. CDR3 residues: CASSKSSNQPQHF. DNA for the CDR3: TGTGCCAGCAGCAAGAGTAGCAATCAGCCCCAGCATTTT.

Here the CDR3 DNA reads TGTGCCAGCAGTGAACCCGGGACAGGGGTATCTCCTAATAGCAATCAGCCCCAGCATTTT. Amino acid sequence: CASSEPGTGVSPNSNQPQHF. This rearrangement joins TRBV6-2 or TRBV6-3 to TRBJ1-5; 10 positions match TRBD1. The V gene's germline CDR1 is MNHEY and CDR2 SVGEGT. V was clipped by 5 bases and J by 0 bases; unmatched bases: 16. This CDR3 spans 20 amino acids.

In this sample, this clonotype turned up a few times. CDR3 sequence reads: CSVAQGGNTIYF. The CDR3 coding sequence is TGCAGCGTTGCCCAGGGTGGGAACACCATATATTTT. The gene calls are TRBV29-1 and TRBJ1-3; D perhaps matches TRBD1 (5 bases). Between the trimmed V and J ends, which lost 4 bases and 7 bases, there was a span of 11 bases. The CDR3 has 12 amino acids. CDR1 SQVTM and CDR2 ANQGSEA come from the germline V gene.

The V call is TRBV4-2, the J call TRBJ2-2, with 13 bases lining up with TRBD2. Germline V gene lookup returns CDR1 LGHNA and CDR2 YNFKEQ. This CDR3 spans 18 amino acids. With V trimmed by 4 bases and J by 4 bases, 9 bases remained unmatched. CDR3 sequence reads: CASSLGLAGERFTGELFF. The CDR3 DNA reads TGTGCCAGCAGCCTCGGACTAGCGGGAGAGCGGTTCACCGGGGAGCTGTTTTTT.